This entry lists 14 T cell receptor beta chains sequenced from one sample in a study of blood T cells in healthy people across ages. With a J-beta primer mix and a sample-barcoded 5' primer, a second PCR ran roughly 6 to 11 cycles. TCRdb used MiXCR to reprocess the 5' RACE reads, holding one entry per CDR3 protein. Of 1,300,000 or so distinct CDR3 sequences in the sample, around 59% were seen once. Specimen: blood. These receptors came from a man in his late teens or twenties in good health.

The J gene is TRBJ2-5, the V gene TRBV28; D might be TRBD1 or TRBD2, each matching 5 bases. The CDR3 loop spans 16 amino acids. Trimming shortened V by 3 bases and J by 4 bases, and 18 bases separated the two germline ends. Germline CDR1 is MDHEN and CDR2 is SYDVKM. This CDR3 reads CASSLSGTLGVETQYF. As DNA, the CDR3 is TGTGCCAGCAGTTTGTCCGGGACCTTGGGGGTAGAGACCCAGTACTTC.

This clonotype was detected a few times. The CDR3 spells CASSQVASAGTYEQYF. The CDR3 DNA is TGCGCCAGCAGCCAAGTAGCGAGTGCAGGGACCTACGAGCAGTACTTC. The chain is built from TRBV4-3 and TRBJ2-5; D may be TRBD1 or TRBD2 (5 bases each). The J call may be wrong; the DNA end is better matched by TRBJ2-7. From germline, CDR1 is LGHNA and CDR2 YSLEER. The CDR3 has 16 residues.

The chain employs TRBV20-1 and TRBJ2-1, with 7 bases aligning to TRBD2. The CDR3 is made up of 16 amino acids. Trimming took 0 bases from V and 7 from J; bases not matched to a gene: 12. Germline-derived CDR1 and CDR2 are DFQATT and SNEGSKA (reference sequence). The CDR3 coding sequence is TGCAGTGCTAGAGATTCCGGCGGGAGTCGACATAATGAGCAGTTCTTC. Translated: CSARDSGGSRHNEQFF.

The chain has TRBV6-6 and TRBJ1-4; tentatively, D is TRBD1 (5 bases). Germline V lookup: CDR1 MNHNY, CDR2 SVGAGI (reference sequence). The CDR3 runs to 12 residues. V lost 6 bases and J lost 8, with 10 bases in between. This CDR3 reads CASRREGEKLFF. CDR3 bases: TGTGCCAGCAGGAGGGAGGGGGAAAAACTGTTTTTT.

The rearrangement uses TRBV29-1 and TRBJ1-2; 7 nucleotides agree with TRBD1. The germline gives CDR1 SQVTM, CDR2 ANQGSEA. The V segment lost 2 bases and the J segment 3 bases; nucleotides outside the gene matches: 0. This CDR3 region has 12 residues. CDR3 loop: CSVEQGDYGYTF. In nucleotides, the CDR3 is TGCAGCGTTGAACAGGGGGACTATGGCTACACCTTC.

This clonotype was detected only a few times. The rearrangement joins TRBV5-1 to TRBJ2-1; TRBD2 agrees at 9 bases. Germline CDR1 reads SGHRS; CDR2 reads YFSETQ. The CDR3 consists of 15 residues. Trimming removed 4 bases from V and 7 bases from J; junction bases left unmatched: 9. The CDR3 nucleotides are TGCGCCAGCAGCCCTTTAGCGGGAGAAAGGAATGAGCAGTTCTTC. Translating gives CASSPLAGERNEQFF. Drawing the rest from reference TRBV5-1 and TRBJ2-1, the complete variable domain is KAGVTQTPRYLIKTRGQQVTLSCSPISGHRSVSWYQQTPGQGLQFLFEYFSETQRNKGNFPGRFSGRQFSNSRSEMNVSTLELGDSALYLCASSPLAGERNEQFFGPGTRLTVL.

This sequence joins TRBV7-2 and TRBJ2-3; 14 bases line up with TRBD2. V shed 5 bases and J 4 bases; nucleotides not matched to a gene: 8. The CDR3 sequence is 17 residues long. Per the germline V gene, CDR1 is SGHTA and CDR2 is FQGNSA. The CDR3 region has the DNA TGTGCCAGCAGCCCCGGGACTAGCGGGAGACGTTCAGATACGCAGTATTTT. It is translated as CASSPGTSGRRSDTQYF.

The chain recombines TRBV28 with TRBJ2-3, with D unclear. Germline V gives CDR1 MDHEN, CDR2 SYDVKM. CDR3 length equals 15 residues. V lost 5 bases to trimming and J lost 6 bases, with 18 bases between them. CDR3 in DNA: TGTGCCAGCAGTCCCCCGGACCGTCAGGTGGATACGCAGTATTTT. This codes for CASSPPDRQVDTQYF. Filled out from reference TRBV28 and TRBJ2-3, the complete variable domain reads DVKVTQSSRYLVKRTGEKVFLECVQDMDHENMFWYRQDPGLGLRLIYFSYDVKMKEKGDIPEGYSVSREKKERFSLILESASTNQTSMYLCASSPPDRQVDTQYFGPGTRLTVL.

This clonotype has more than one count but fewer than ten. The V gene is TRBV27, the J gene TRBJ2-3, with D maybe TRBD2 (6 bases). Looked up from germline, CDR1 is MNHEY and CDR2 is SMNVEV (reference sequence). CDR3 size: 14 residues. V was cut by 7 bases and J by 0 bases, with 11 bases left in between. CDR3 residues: CASTSGGSTDTQYF. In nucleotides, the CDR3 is TGTGCCAGCACCTCTGGGGGGAGCACAGATACGCAGTATTTT.

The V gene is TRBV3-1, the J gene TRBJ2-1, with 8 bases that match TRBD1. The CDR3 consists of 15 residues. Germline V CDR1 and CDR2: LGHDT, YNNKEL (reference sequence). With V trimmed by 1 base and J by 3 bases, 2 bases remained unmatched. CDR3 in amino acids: CASSQVRGLYNEQFF. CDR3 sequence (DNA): TGTGCCAGCAGCCAAGTCAGGGGGCTCTACAATGAGCAGTTCTTC.

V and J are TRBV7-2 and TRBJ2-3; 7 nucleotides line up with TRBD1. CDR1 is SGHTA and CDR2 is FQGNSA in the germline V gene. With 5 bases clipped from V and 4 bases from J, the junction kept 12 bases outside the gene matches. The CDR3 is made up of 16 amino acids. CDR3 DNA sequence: TGTGCCAGCAGCCGAGAGAGTAGGGGGCTGGCAGATACGCAGTATTTT. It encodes CASSRESRGLADTQYF.

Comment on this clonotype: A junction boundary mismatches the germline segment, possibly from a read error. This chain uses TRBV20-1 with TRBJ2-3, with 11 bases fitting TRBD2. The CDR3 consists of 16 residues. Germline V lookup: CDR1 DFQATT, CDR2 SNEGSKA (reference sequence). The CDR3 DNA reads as TGCAGTGCTAGAAACCCTAGCGGGGGGCGCACAGATGCGCAGTATTTT. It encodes CSARNPSGGRTDAQYF.

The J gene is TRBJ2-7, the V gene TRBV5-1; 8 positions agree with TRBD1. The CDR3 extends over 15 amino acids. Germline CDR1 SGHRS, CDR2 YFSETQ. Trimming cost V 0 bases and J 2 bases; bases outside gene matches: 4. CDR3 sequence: CASSLVRDRPYEQYF. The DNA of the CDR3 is TGCGCCAGCAGCTTGGTTCGGGACAGGCCCTACGAGCAGTACTTC.

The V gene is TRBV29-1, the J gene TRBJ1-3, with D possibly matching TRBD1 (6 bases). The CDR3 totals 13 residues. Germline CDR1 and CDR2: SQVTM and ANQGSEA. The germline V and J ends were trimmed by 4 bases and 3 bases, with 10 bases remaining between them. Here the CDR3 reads CSVGQGYGNTIYF. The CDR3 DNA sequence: TGCAGCGTTGGGCAGGGGTATGGAAACACCATATATTTT.